The rows below give T cell receptor beta chains drawn from one sample of a study of patients and donors after allogeneic stem cell transplantation. TCRdb ran MiXCR on the RT-PCR reads and lists one entry per CDR3 protein. The sample carries 200,000 to 250,000 distinct CDR3 sequences, over 12% recorded once. The sample was blood, either unsorted or a sorted T cell fraction (not recorded which). These receptors were obtained from a human donor who was either an allogeneic HSCT recipient or a stem cell or donor lymphocyte infusion donor (not recorded which). It is not recorded whose cells these are; they may come from a transplant donor. The CDR3 runs from the conserved cysteine through the conserved F or W. D genes are given only for firm matches. Only part of the rows carry a size: once, few, many, or a class if the clone is expanded.

TRBV7-2,-,TRBJ2-5,-,CASSFWSQGETQYF,TGTGCCAGCAGCTTTTGGAGCCAGGGGGAGACCCAGTACTTC
TRBV6-2/TRBV6-3,-,TRBJ2-3,-,CASTDGGRGTDTQYF,TGTGCCAGCACCGACGGGGGGCGAGGCACAGATACGCAGTATTTT
TRBV12-3/TRBV12-4,-,TRBJ2-3,-,CASSLGGFTDTQYF,TGTGCCAGCTCTTTGGGTGGATTCACAGATACGCAGTATTTT
TRBV20-1,-,TRBJ1-2,many,CSARDQGTSYGYTF,TGCAGTGCTAGAGATCAAGGGACAAGTTATGGCTACACCTTC
TRBV24-1,-,TRBJ1-1,many,CATSDPGVNTEAFF,TGTGCCACCAGTGATCCCGGGGTGAACACTGAAGCTTTCTTT
TRBV6-1,-,TRBJ1-1,few,CASSDWESEAFF,TGTGCCAGCAGTGACTGGGAAAGTGAAGCTTTCTTT
TRBV7-9,-,TRBJ1-1,-,CASSSGVMNTEAFF,TGTGCCAGCAGCTCAGGGGTGATGAACACTGAAGCTTTCTTT
TRBV20-1,TRBD1,TRBJ1-1,-,CSAPPRDRGLNTEAFF,TGCAGTGCGCCCCCCCGGGACAGGGGGCTGAACACTGAAGCTTTCTTT
TRBV7-9,TRBD1,TRBJ2-1,-,CASSFRDRVPPKLFF,TGTGCCAGCAGCTTCAGGGACAGGGTCCCTCCAAAGCTGTTCTTC
TRBV4-2,-,TRBJ1-3,-,CASSPRANSGNTIYF,TGTGCCAGCAGCCCGCGAGCCAACTCTGGAAACACCATATATTTT
TRBV24-1,-,TRBJ2-3,many,CATSTTDTQYF,TGTGCCACCAGTACCACAGATACGCAGTATTTT
TRBV2,TRBD1,TRBJ1-1,-,CASRGTGVTEAFF,TGTGCCAGCAGGGGAACAGGGGTTACTGAAGCTTTCTTT
TRBV29-1,-,TRBJ1-1,once,CSVWEGGSGKAFF,TGCAGCGTATGGGAGGGGGGTTCGGGTAAAGCTTTCTTT
TRBV7-9,-,TRBJ2-6,-,CASSLLGRAAGANVLTF,TGTGCCAGCAGCTTACTCGGAAGGGCAGCTGGGGCCAACGTCCTGACTTTC
TRBV20-1,-,TRBJ2-5,many,CSARDMARAEETQYF,TGCAGTGCTAGAGATATGGCCAGGGCAGAAGAGACCCAGTACTTC
TRBV11-2,-,TRBJ2-2,many,CASRRDGITGELFF,TGTGCCAGCAGACGGGACGGAATCACCGGGGAGCTGTTTTTT
TRBV5-1,-,TRBJ2-1,-,CASSLGGPRSSYNEQFF,TGCGCCAGCAGCCTGGGAGGACCAAGGAGCTCCTACAATGAGCAGTTCTTC
TRBV10-3,TRBD1,TRBJ2-5,many,CAISRTGGQETQYF,TGTGCCATCAGCAGAACAGGGGGACAAGAGACCCAGTACTTC
TRBV6-2/TRBV6-3,-,TRBJ2-4,-,CASSPGTAKNIQYF,TGTGCCAGCAGTCCCGGGACGGCAAAAAACATTCAGTACTTC
TRBV24-1,-,TRBJ1-5,many,CATSAGDSNQPQHF,TGTGCCACCAGTGCCGGGGACAGCAATCAGCCCCAGCATTTT
TRBV15,-,TRBJ2-1,many,CATSREGGHRGNEQFF,TGTGCCACCAGCAGAGAGGGGGGACACAGAGGCAATGAGCAGTTCTTC
TRBV2,-,TRBJ2-7,-,CASTATNSYEQYF,TGTGCCAGCACGGCAACAAACTCCTACGAGCAGTACTTC
TRBV6-5,-,TRBJ2-7,-,CATRRKGEQYF,TGTGCCACACGGCGGAAGGGCGAGCAGTACTTC